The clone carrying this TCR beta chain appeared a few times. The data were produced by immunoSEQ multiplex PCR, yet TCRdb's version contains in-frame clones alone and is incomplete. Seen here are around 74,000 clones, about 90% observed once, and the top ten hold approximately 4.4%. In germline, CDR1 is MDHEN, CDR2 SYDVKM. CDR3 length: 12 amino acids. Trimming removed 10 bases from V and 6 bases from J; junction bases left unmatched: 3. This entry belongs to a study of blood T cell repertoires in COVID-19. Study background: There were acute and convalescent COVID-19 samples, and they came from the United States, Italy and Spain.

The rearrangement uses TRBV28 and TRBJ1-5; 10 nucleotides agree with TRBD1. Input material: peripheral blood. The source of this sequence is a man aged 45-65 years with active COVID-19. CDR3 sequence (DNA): TGTGCCACCGGACAGGGGGGTCAGCCCCAGCATTTT. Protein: CATGQGGQPQHF.